A single T cell receptor (beta chain) is shown here with its context. This clone occurred once. Its recognized antigen is unknown. Base qualities were left out, and no much larger clone turns up one base away. V lost 8 bases and J lost 4 bases; the stretch between them is 11 bases long. CDR1 and CDR2 (MGHRA, YSYEKL) derive from the germline V gene. The CDR3, cysteine through phenylalanine, is 13 amino acids long. Kept here is only the CDR3 DNA, which spans 39 bases and is read in frame from base 1. The data are from a study of OX40 agonist ivuxolimab in advanced cancers. Background for the entire study: Ivuxolimab was a fully human IgG2 agonistic monoclonal antibody targeting the costimulatory receptor OX40 (CD134). Patients were allowed to have had prior anti-PD-1, anti-PD-L1 or anti-CTLA-4 therapy, and approximately 40% of the dose-escalation patients had been treated with checkpoint inhibitors. Peripheral TCRbeta sequencing was intended to test whether TCR sequence diversity was altered and clonal T-cell expansion was caused by ivuxolimab. The paper describes the monotherapy dose-escalation part (N of about 55 patients) of the phase I trial of ivuxolimab. Partial responses were achieved by three dose-escalation patients, of whom one had hepatocellular carcinoma and two had cutaneous melanoma. Of the roughly 54 patients in dose escalation, approximately 20 had hepatocellular carcinoma, some 15 had melanoma, 9 had renal cell carcinoma and 9 had head and neck cancer. Intravenous ivuxolimab was administered to patients every 2 weeks at six dose levels: 0.01, 0.1, 0.3, 1.5, 3 and 10 mg/kg. In the dose-escalation cohort, 82.7% of patients were male, and the mean age was about 55 years, with a range of about 23 to 85. Broad study findings and their caveats: Clonal expansion of both CD4+ and CD8+ blood T cells was observed from baseline to week 6 at doses 0.1 to 3.0 mg/kg. In the 0.1-3.0 mg/kg groups, partial responders had among the lowest normalized peripheral clonal expansion, particularly in CD8+ T cells. The antigen specificity of the peripheral T cells that underwent clonal expansion was not determined. Low levels of normalized T-cell clonal expansion were also seen in some patients who did not respond. After ivuxolimab, expanded clones were on average more numerous among CD8+ T cells than among CD4+ T cells.

The trial excluded patients who had a history of autoimmune disease or were on systemic immunosuppression. In every dose cohort, peripheral blood was drawn for TCR sequencing at baseline, cycle 4 day 1, and cycle 7 day 1. The samples were drawn from a first-in-human, open-label, multicenter phase I dose-escalation trial of ivuxolimab. The trial enrolled adults with locally advanced or metastatic head and neck squamous cell, hepatocellular, melanoma or renal cell carcinoma. Before TCR sequencing, CD4+ T cells and CD8+ T cells were sorted from peripheral blood as separate populations. For sequencing of the TCRbeta CDR3 region, genomic DNA was extracted from the sorted cells. TCRbeta CDR3 regions were sequenced using the immunoSEQ Assay. Imported from immuneACCESS, the table was reduced by TCRdb to in-frame sequences with V and J called. These copies leave out some clones; in studies compared against another copy, an unresolved V gene accounts for under half, and the cause of the remainder is not known. Here the sample has about 40,000 clones; approximately 90% occur a single time. About 12% of the sample comes from the top ten.

In this chain, TRBV4-1 is recombined with TRBJ2-2, with a weak D call of TRBD2 (5 bases match). The clonotype originates from an adult with an advanced solid tumor such as melanoma, head and neck, liver or kidney cancer. The sample here was CD4+ or CD8+ T cells sorted from blood, taken in a trial of the OX40 agonist ivuxolimab. In nucleotide form, the sequence is TGCGCCAGCCAACTAGTAGGCACCGGGGAGCTGTTTTTT. Its product reads: CASQLVGTGELFF.